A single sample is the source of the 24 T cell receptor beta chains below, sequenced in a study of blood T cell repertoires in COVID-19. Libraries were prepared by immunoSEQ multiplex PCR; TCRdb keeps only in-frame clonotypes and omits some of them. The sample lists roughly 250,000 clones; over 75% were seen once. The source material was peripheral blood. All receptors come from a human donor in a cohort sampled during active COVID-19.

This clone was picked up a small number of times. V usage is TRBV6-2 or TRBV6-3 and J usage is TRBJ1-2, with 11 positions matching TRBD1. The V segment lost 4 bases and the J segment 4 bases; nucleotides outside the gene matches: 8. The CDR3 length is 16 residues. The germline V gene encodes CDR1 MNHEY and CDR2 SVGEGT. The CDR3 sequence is CASSSNFGQGAYGYTF. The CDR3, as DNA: TGTGCCAGCAGTTCAAACTTCGGACAGGGGGCCTATGGCTACACCTTC.

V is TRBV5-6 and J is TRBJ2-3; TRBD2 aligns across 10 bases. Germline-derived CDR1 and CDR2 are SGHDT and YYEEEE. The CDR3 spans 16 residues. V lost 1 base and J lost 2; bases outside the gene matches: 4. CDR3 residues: CASSLPSGRSTDTQYF. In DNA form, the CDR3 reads TGTGCCAGCAGCTTGCCTAGCGGGAGATCCACAGATACGCAGTATTTT.

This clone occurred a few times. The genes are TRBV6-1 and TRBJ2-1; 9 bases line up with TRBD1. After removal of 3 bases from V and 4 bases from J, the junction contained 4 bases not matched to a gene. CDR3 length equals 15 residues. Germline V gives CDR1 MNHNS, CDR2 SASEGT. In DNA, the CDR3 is TGTGCCAGCAGTGATACAGGGGGCGCTTACAATGAGCAGTTCTTC. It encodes CASSDTGGAYNEQFF.

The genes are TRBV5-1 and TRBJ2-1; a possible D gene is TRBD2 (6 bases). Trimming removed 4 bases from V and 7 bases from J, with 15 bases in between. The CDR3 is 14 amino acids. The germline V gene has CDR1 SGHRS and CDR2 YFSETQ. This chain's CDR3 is CASSLDGRSNEQFF. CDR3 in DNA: TGCGCCAGCAGCCTCGACGGGAGATCGAATGAGCAGTTCTTC.

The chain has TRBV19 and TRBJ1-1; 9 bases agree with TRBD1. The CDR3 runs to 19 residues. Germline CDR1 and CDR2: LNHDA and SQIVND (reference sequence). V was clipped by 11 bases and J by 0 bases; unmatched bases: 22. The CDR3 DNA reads TGTGCCGAGTTTGGGGGTTGGCCCGGGACAGGGTGGGTGAACACTGAAGCTTTCTTT. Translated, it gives CAEFGGWPGTGWVNTEAFF. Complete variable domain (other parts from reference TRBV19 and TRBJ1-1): DGGITQSPKYLFRKEGQNVTLSCEQNLNHDAMYWYRQDPGQGLRLIYYSQIVNDFQKGDIAEGYSVSREKKESFPLTVTSAQKNPTAFYLCAEFGGWPGTGWVNTEAFFGQGTRLTVV.

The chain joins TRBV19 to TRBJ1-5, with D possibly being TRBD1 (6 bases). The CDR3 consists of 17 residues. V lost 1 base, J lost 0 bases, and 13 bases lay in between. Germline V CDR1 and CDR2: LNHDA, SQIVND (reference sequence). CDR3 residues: CASSIAGTLYSNQPQHF. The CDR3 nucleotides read TGTGCCAGTAGTATAGCCGGGACACTTTATAGCAATCAGCCCCAGCATTTT.

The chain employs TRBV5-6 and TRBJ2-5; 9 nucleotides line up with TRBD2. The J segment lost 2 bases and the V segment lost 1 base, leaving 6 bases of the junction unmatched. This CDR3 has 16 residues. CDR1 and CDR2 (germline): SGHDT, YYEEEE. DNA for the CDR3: TGTGCCAGCAGCTTGTGGCCTAGCGGGGAACAAGAGACCCAGTACTTC. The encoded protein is CASSLWPSGEQETQYF.

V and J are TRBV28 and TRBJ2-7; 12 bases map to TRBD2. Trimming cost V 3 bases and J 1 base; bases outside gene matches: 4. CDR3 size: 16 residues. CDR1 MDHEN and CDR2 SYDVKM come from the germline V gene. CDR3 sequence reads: CASSFGLAGLSYEQYF. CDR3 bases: TGTGCCAGCAGTTTCGGACTAGCGGGACTTTCCTACGAGCAGTACTTC.

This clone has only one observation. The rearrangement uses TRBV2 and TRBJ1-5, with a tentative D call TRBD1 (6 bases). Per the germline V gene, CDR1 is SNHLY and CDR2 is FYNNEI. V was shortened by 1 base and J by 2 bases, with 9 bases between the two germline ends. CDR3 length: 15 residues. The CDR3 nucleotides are TGTGCCAGCAGTGAAGGGGGGCTCGGCAATCAGCCCCAGCATTTT. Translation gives CASSEGGLGNQPQHF.

The CDR3 here is CASSPKSGVQETQYF. In DNA, the CDR3 is TGTGCCAGCAGCCCCAAATCCGGGGTCCAAGAGACCCAGTACTTC. This chain links TRBV7-2 with TRBJ2-5; possible D gene TRBD2, 5 bases. Trimming took off 5 bases at V and 1 base at J, with 14 bases between the two ends. The CDR3 consists of 15 residues. Germline V gene data show CDR1 as SGHTA and CDR2 as FQGNSA.

CDR3 sequence (DNA): TGTGCCATCACTAGGACAGGGGGCTTATATGGCTACACCTTC. Amino acids: CAITRTGGLYGYTF. The rearrangement joins TRBV10-3 to TRBJ1-2; 11 nucleotides agree with TRBD1. The CDR3 has 14 amino acids. Trimming removed 7 bases from V and 5 bases from J; junction bases left unmatched: 6. Per germline, CDR1 ENHRY and CDR2 SYGVKD.

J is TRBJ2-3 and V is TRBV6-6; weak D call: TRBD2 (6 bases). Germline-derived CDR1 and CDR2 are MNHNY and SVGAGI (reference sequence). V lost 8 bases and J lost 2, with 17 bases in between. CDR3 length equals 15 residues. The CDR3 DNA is TGTGCCAGCTGTGTGACGGGAGCGATCACAGATACGCAGTATTTT. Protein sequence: CASCVTGAITDTQYF.

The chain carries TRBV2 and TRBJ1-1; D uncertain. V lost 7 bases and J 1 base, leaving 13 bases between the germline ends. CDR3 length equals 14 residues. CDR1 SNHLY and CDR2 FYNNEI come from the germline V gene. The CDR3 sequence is CASTLRSGNTEAFF. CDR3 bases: TGTGCCAGCACCCTACGCTCAGGGAACACTGAAGCTTTCTTT. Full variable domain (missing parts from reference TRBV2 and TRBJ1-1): EPEVTQTPSHQVTQMGQEVILRCVPISNHLYFYWYRQILGQKVEFLVSFYNNEISEKSEIFDDQFSVERPDGSNFTLKIRSTKLEDSAMYFCASTLRSGNTEAFFGQGTRLTVV.

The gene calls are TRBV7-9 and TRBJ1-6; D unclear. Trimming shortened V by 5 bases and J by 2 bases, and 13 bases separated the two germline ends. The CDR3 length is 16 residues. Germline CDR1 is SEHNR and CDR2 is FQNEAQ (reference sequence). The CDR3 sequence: CASSPPATPYNSPLHF. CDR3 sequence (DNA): TGTGCCAGCAGCCCGCCGGCGACACCCTATAATTCACCCCTCCACTTT.

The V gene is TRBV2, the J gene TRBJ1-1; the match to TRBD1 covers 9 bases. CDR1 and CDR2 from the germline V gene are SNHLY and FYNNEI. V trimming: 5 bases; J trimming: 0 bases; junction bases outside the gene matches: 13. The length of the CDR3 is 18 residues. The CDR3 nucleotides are TGTGCCAGCAGTACTTATCCGGGACAGGGCCAAATGAACACTGAAGCTTTCTTT. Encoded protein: CASSTYPGQGQMNTEAFF.

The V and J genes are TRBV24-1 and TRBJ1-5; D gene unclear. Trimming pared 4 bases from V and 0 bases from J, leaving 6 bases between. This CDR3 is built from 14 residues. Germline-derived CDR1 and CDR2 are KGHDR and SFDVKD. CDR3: CATSESNSNQPQHF. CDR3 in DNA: TGTGCCACCAGTGAGAGCAATAGCAATCAGCCCCAGCATTTT.

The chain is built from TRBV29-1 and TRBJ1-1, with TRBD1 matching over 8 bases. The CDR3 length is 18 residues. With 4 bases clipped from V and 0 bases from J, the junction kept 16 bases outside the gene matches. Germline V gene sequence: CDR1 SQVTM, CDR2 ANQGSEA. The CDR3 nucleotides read TGCAGCGTTGTGTTCTTCAGGGGGCTCTATTTTCTGAACACTGAAGCTTTCTTT. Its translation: CSVVFFRGLYFLNTEAFF.

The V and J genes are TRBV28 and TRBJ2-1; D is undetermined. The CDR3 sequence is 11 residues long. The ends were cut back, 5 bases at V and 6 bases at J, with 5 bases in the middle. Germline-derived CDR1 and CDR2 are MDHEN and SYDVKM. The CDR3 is CASSRGNEQFF. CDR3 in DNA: TGTGCCAGCAGTAGAGGCAATGAGCAGTTCTTC.

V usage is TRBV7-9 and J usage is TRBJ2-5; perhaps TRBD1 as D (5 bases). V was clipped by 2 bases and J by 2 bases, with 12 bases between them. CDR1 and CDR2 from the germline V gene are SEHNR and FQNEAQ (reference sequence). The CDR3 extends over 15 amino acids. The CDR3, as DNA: TGTGCCAGCAGCTTAAATCGACAGATTCAAGAGACCCAGTACTTC. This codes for CASSLNRQIQETQYF. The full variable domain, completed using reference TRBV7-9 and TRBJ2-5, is DTGVSQNPRHKITKRGQNVTFRCDPISEHNRLYWYRQTLGQGPEFLTYFQNEAQLEKSRLLSDRFSAERPKGSFSTLEIQRTEQGDSAMYLCASSLNRQIQETQYFGPGTRLLVL.

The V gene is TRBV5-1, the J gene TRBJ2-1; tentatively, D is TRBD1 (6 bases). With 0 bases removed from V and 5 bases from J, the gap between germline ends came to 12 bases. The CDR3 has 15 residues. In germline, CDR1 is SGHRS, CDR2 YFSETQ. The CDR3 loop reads CASSLVGGYNNEQFF. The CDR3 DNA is TGCGCCAGCAGCTTGGTTGGGGGCTATAACAATGAGCAGTTCTTC.

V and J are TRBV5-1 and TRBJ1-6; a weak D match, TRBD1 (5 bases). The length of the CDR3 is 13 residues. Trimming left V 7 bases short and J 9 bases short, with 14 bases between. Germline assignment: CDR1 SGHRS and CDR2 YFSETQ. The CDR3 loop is CASGTDGGSPLHF. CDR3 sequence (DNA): TGCGCCAGCGGCACTGACGGGGGTTCACCCCTCCACTTT.

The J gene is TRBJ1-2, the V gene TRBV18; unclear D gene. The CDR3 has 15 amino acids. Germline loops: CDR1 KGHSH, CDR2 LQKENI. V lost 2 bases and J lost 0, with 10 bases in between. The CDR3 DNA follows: TGTGCCAGCTCACCAGGCTTGCAGGCTAACTATGGCTACACCTTC. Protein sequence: CASSPGLQANYGYTF.

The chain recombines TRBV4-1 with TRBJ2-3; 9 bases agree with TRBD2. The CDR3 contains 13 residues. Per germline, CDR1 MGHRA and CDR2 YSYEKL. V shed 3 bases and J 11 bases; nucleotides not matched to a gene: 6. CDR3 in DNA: TGCGCCAGCAGCCATCGGGGCGGGGGGGAGCAGTATTTT. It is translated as CASSHRGGGEQYF.

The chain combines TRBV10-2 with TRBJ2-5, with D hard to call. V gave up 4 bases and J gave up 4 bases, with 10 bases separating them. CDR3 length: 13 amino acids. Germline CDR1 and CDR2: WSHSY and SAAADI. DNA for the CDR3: TGCGCCAGCAGTGCGGGTCGGCGAGAGACCCAGTACTTC. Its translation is CASSAGRRETQYF.